This is a list of T cell receptor beta chains from one sample in a study of blood T cell repertoires in COVID-19. The protocol was immunoSEQ multiplex PCR, while the TCRdb copy is restricted to in-frame clones and leaves out a portion. The sample carries about 250,000 clones, about 85% recorded once. Input material: PBMCs or T cells enriched from blood (not recorded which). Every receptor here comes from a woman in her twenties or thirties with acute COVID-19. Both conserved end residues are part of each CDR3. Each record gives: clone size, J gene, V gene, D gene, CDR3 DNA, CDR3 protein. D genes are given only for firm matches. Where a row states a size, it is once, few, many or the class of an expanded clone; other rows omit it.

abundance: -
j_gene: TRBJ1-6
v_gene: TRBV30
d_gene: -
CDR3nt: TGTGCCTGGACGACAAGTGACAGGTCACCCCTCCACTTT
CDR3aa: CAWTTSDRSPLHF

abundance: -
j_gene: TRBJ1-1
v_gene: TRBV29-1
d_gene: TRBD1
CDR3nt: TGCAGGGCTTGGGGGGGACAGGATGAAGCTTTCTTT
CDR3aa: CRAWGGQDEAFF

abundance: -
j_gene: TRBJ1-2
v_gene: TRBV28
d_gene: -
CDR3nt: TGTGCCAGCAGTCTCTACCAGGGAGGCTATGGCTACACCTTC
CDR3aa: CASSLYQGGYGYTF

abundance: -
j_gene: TRBJ2-1
v_gene: TRBV9
d_gene: -
CDR3nt: TGTGCCAGCAGCGGACATCGAATTATGTACAATGAGCAGTTCTTC
CDR3aa: CASSGHRIMYNEQFF

abundance: -
j_gene: TRBJ1-5
v_gene: TRBV7-9
d_gene: -
CDR3nt: TGTGCCAGCAGCTTTTCGCAGTATCAGCCCCAGCATTTT
CDR3aa: CASSFSQYQPQHF

abundance: -
j_gene: TRBJ1-5
v_gene: TRBV21-1
d_gene: -
CDR3nt: TGTGCCAGCAGCCCCTCGTGGGACAGGTGCCCAATGGGCAATCAGCCCCAGCATTTT
CDR3aa: CASSPSWDRCPMGNQPQHF

abundance: -
j_gene: TRBJ2-3
v_gene: TRBV24-1
d_gene: -
CDR3nt: TGTGCCACCAGTGGGTTGAGACGATGGAGGGGAACAGATACGCAGTATTTT
CDR3aa: CATSGLRRWRGTDTQYF

abundance: -
j_gene: TRBJ1-2
v_gene: TRBV9
d_gene: TRBD1
CDR3nt: TGTGCCAGCAGCGTGACAGGGGTAGACTATGGCTACACCTTC
CDR3aa: CASSVTGVDYGYTF

abundance: few
j_gene: TRBJ2-7
v_gene: TRBV7-8
d_gene: -
CDR3nt: TGTGCCAGCAGCTTAACTCCCGACAGGGAGCAGTACTTC
CDR3aa: CASSLTPDREQYF

abundance: -
j_gene: TRBJ2-7
v_gene: TRBV2
d_gene: -
CDR3nt: TGTGCCAGCAGTGAAAATGCCCCTGCGGGTTACGAGCAGTACTTC
CDR3aa: CASSENAPAGYEQYF

abundance: -
j_gene: TRBJ2-5
v_gene: TRBV6-6
d_gene: TRBD2
CDR3nt: TGTGCCAGCAGTCATATGGCCGGCGGGGGGCCCCAAGAGACCCAGTACTTC
CDR3aa: CASSHMAGGGPQETQYF

abundance: -
j_gene: TRBJ1-1
v_gene: TRBV5-1
d_gene: TRBD1
CDR3nt: TGCGCCAGCACTCTGAGGACAGGGACGGCCAATTTGGACACTGAAGCTTTCTTT
CDR3aa: CASTLRTGTANLDTEAFF

abundance: -
j_gene: TRBJ2-1
v_gene: TRBV4-2
d_gene: TRBD2
CDR3nt: TGTGCCAGCAGCCAAGGACTAGCGGGAGGCCTCTCCTACAATGAGCAGTTCTTC
CDR3aa: CASSQGLAGGLSYNEQFF

abundance: -
j_gene: TRBJ2-7
v_gene: TRBV5-5
d_gene: TRBD2
CDR3nt: TGTGCCAGCAGCTTACTAGCGGGGGGAATCCACGAGCAGTACTTC
CDR3aa: CASSLLAGGIHEQYF

abundance: -
j_gene: TRBJ1-2
v_gene: TRBV3-1/TRBV3-2
d_gene: -
CDR3nt: TGTGCCAGCAGCCAAGGTGGCAGAGGGAATGGCTACACCTTC
CDR3aa: CASSQGGRGNGYTF

abundance: -
j_gene: TRBJ1-1
v_gene: TRBV18
d_gene: -
CDR3nt: TGTGCCAGCTCACCTGGGCAGAACACTGAAGCTTTCTTT
CDR3aa: CASSPGQNTEAFF

abundance: few
j_gene: TRBJ2-2
v_gene: TRBV7-2
d_gene: -
CDR3nt: TGTGCCAGCAGAGGGGACATAGGCACCGGGGAGCTGTTTTTT
CDR3aa: CASRGDIGTGELFF

abundance: -
j_gene: TRBJ1-5
v_gene: TRBV15
d_gene: -
CDR3nt: TGTGCCACCAGCAGAGTCCTCGAGGAGACTCAGCCCCAGCATTTT
CDR3aa: CATSRVLEETQPQHF

abundance: -
j_gene: TRBJ1-1
v_gene: TRBV19
d_gene: -
CDR3nt: TGTGCCAGTAGTCCCCAATCAGGTATGAACACTGAAGCTTTCTTT
CDR3aa: CASSPQSGMNTEAFF

abundance: -
j_gene: TRBJ1-6
v_gene: TRBV21-1
d_gene: -
CDR3nt: TGTGCCGTCCGTTCACCCCTCCACTTT
CDR3aa: CAVRSPLHF

abundance: -
j_gene: TRBJ2-1
v_gene: TRBV19
d_gene: -
CDR3nt: TGTGCCAGTAGTATTAGCCAGGGTTCTTTAAATGAGCAGTTCTTC
CDR3aa: CASSISQGSLNEQFF

abundance: -
j_gene: TRBJ1-1
v_gene: TRBV5-1
d_gene: TRBD1
CDR3nt: TGCGCCAGCAGCTTTCAGGGGGCAACTGAAGCTTTCTTT
CDR3aa: CASSFQGATEAFF

abundance: -
j_gene: TRBJ1-5
v_gene: TRBV3-1/TRBV3-2
d_gene: TRBD1
CDR3nt: TGTGCCAGCAGCGTCGGGACAGCGAATCAGCCCCAGCATTTT
CDR3aa: CASSVGTANQPQHF

abundance: -
j_gene: TRBJ1-6
v_gene: TRBV15
d_gene: -
CDR3nt: TGTGCCACCAGCAGAGACAGGGGCGGTTCACCCCTCCACTTT
CDR3aa: CATSRDRGGSPLHF

abundance: -
j_gene: TRBJ2-2
v_gene: TRBV19
d_gene: -
CDR3nt: TGTGCCAGTAGTTCGGACATACACTCGAACACCGGGGAGCTGTTTTTT
CDR3aa: CASSSDIHSNTGELFF

abundance: -
j_gene: TRBJ1-2
v_gene: TRBV7-2
d_gene: -
CDR3nt: TGTGCCAGCAGCTTAGGGACAGACCTAAATGGCTACACCTTC
CDR3aa: CASSLGTDLNGYTF

abundance: -
j_gene: TRBJ1-5
v_gene: TRBV24-1
d_gene: TRBD1
CDR3nt: TGTGCCACCAGTGACCAAACAGGGGTACAGCCCCAGCATTTT
CDR3aa: CATSDQTGVQPQHF

abundance: -
j_gene: TRBJ2-7
v_gene: TRBV6-2/TRBV6-3
d_gene: -
CDR3nt: TGTGCCAGCAGTACGACAGGTTTTCCTTGGGAGCAGTACTTC
CDR3aa: CASSTTGFPWEQYF

abundance: -
j_gene: TRBJ2-1
v_gene: TRBV7-3
d_gene: TRBD1
CDR3nt: TGTGCCAGCAGCTTACTGCCGGGACAGGGTATCGATGAGCAGTTCTTC
CDR3aa: CASSLLPGQGIDEQFF

abundance: -
j_gene: TRBJ2-5
v_gene: TRBV11-3
d_gene: -
CDR3nt: TGTGCCAGCAGCTTGGACAGACAAGAGACCCAGTACTTC
CDR3aa: CASSLDRQETQYF

abundance: -
j_gene: TRBJ1-2
v_gene: TRBV25-1
d_gene: -
CDR3nt: TGTGCCAGCAGTGGCCGTGGTGCTCAGTATGGCTACACCTTC
CDR3aa: CASSGRGAQYGYTF

abundance: few
j_gene: TRBJ1-1
v_gene: TRBV5-8
d_gene: TRBD1
CDR3nt: TGTGCCAGCAGCAAGACAGGGTTGGAGAACACTGAAGCTTTCTTT
CDR3aa: CASSKTGLENTEAFF

abundance: -
j_gene: TRBJ2-7
v_gene: TRBV18
d_gene: TRBD1
CDR3nt: TGTGCCAGCTCACCACGCAGGACAGGATTCACCTCCTACGAGCAGTACTTC
CDR3aa: CASSPRRTGFTSYEQYF

abundance: -
j_gene: TRBJ2-3
v_gene: TRBV27
d_gene: TRBD2
CDR3nt: TGTGCCAGCAGTTTACTAGCGGTTAGCACAGATACGCAGTATTTT
CDR3aa: CASSLLAVSTDTQYF

abundance: many
j_gene: TRBJ1-5
v_gene: TRBV6-5
d_gene: TRBD1
CDR3nt: TGTGCCAGCAGTTACTCGGGACAGGGATGGCAGCCCCAGCATTTT
CDR3aa: CASSYSGQGWQPQHF

abundance: -
j_gene: TRBJ2-7
v_gene: TRBV13
d_gene: -
CDR3nt: TGTGCCAGCAGCTTAGGCTTTTCGTACGAGCAGTACTTC
CDR3aa: CASSLGFSYEQYF

abundance: -
j_gene: TRBJ1-1
v_gene: TRBV28
d_gene: -
CDR3nt: TGTGCCAGCAGCCGACAGTATGAAGCTTTCTTT
CDR3aa: CASSRQYEAFF

abundance: -
j_gene: TRBJ1-2
v_gene: TRBV5-1
d_gene: TRBD1
CDR3nt: TGCGCCAGCAGCGCCACGACAGGGGATGATGGCTACACCTTC
CDR3aa: CASSATTGDDGYTF

abundance: few
j_gene: TRBJ2-7
v_gene: TRBV7-8
d_gene: TRBD1
CDR3nt: TGTGCCAGCGATCTCGGGACAGGCCCAATCCCCCGGGGGGAGCAGTACTTC
CDR3aa: CASDLGTGPIPRGEQYF

abundance: -
j_gene: TRBJ2-1
v_gene: TRBV5-1
d_gene: -
CDR3nt: TGCGCCAGCAGCCAGGTGGTCAATGAGCAGTTCTTC
CDR3aa: CASSQVVNEQFF

abundance: once
j_gene: TRBJ2-3
v_gene: TRBV11-2
d_gene: TRBD1
CDR3nt: TGTGCCAGCAGCTTAGGGGGACAGTACACAGATACGCAGTATTTT
CDR3aa: CASSLGGQYTDTQYF

abundance: -
j_gene: TRBJ2-3
v_gene: TRBV6-2/TRBV6-3
d_gene: TRBD2
CDR3nt: TGTGCCAGCAGTTTTCTTAGCGGGAGGAGAACAGATACGCAGTATTTT
CDR3aa: CASSFLSGRRTDTQYF

abundance: -
j_gene: TRBJ2-1
v_gene: TRBV20-1
d_gene: TRBD2
CDR3nt: TGCAGTGCTAGTCAGCCTAGCGGGGGGTTCCACAATGAGCAGTTCTTC
CDR3aa: CSASQPSGGFHNEQFF

abundance: -
j_gene: TRBJ2-3
v_gene: TRBV5-4
d_gene: TRBD2
CDR3nt: TGTGCCAGCAGCTTGGAACTAGCGGGAGTTGGAACGCAGTATTTT
CDR3aa: CASSLELAGVGTQYF

abundance: -
j_gene: TRBJ1-5
v_gene: TRBV19
d_gene: -
CDR3nt: TGTGCCAGTACTAGGACAGAATATAGCAATCAGCCCCAGCATTTT
CDR3aa: CASTRTEYSNQPQHF

abundance: -
j_gene: TRBJ1-1
v_gene: TRBV6-5
d_gene: -
CDR3nt: TGTGCCAGCAGTTCGGGGGGGACTGAAGCTTTCTTT
CDR3aa: CASSSGGTEAFF

abundance: -
j_gene: TRBJ1-1
v_gene: TRBV7-8
d_gene: -
CDR3nt: TGTGCCAGCAGCTTACTGGAACAGGGCGAAGCTTTCTTT
CDR3aa: CASSLLEQGEAFF

abundance: -
j_gene: TRBJ2-7
v_gene: TRBV5-1
d_gene: TRBD1
CDR3nt: TGCGCCAGCAGCACCCAAATGACAGGGCCAAGCTCCTACGAGCAGTACTTC
CDR3aa: CASSTQMTGPSSYEQYF

abundance: -
j_gene: TRBJ2-1
v_gene: TRBV5-1
d_gene: -
CDR3nt: TGCGCCAGCAGCACAAATACAGGGTACAATGAGCAGTTCTTC
CDR3aa: CASSTNTGYNEQFF

abundance: -
j_gene: TRBJ2-2
v_gene: TRBV5-1
d_gene: TRBD1
CDR3nt: TGCGCCAGCAGCGATAGACAGGGGGCCGGGGAGCTGTTTTTT
CDR3aa: CASSDRQGAGELFF